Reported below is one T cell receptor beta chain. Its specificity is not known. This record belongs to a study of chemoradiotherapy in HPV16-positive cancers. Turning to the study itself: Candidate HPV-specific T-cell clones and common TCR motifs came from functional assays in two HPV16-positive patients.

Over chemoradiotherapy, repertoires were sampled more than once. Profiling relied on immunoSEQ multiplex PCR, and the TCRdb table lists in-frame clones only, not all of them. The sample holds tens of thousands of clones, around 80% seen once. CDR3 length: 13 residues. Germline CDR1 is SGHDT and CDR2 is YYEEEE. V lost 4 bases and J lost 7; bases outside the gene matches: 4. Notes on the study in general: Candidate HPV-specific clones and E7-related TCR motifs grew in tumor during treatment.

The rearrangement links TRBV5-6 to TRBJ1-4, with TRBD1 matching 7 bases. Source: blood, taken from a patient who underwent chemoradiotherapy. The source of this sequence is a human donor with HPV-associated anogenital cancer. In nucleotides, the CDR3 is TGTGCCAGCAGCCACCGGGACAGTGAAAAACTGTTTTTT. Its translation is CASSHRDSEKLFF.